The 11 T cell receptor beta chains given below trace back to one sample, sequenced in a study of early T cells in non-severe SARS-CoV-2 infection. Each CDR3 protein is one row after TCRdb ran MiXCR on the 5' RACE reads. The sample has about 64,000 distinct CDR3 sequences, around 4.9% seen once. Specimen: whole blood. Receptor source: an adult who was a healthcare worker with PCR-confirmed SARS-CoV-2 infection or an uninfected control (not recorded which).

This clonotype was recorded at least ten times. This CDR3 is CASSPRDSSFEQYF. CDR3 nucleotides: TGTGCCAGCAGCCCTCGGGACAGTTCCTTTGAGCAGTACTTC. This rearrangement joins TRBV7-8 to TRBJ2-7; TRBD1 agrees at 7 bases. The CDR3 runs to 14 residues. The germline gives CDR1 SGHVS, CDR2 FQNEAQ. With 5 bases clipped from V and 7 bases from J, the junction kept 11 bases outside the gene matches.

This clonotype was recorded a few times. The chain is built from TRBV2 and TRBJ2-2; D remains ambiguous. This CDR3 is 14 amino acids long. Trimming left V 7 bases short and J 3 bases short, with 12 bases between. Germline-derived CDR1 and CDR2 are SNHLY and FYNNEI. CDR3 in amino acids: CASTPDVYTGELFF. The DNA of the CDR3 is TGTGCCAGCACCCCGGACGTCTACACCGGGGAGCTGTTTTTT.

The chain links TRBV3-1 to TRBJ2-7; 11 bases are a match to TRBD2. The CDR3 runs to 15 residues. Germline V gives CDR1 LGHDT, CDR2 YNNKEL (reference sequence). V shed 3 bases, J shed 9 bases, and the junction held 10 bases outside the gene matches. CDR3 nucleotides: TGTGCCAGCAGCCAGACACTAGCGGGGGCTGATACGCAGTACTTC. It encodes CASSQTLAGADTQYF.

This clonotype was counted many times. The chain employs TRBV19 and TRBJ2-7; 7 bases map to TRBD2. The V segment lost 2 bases and the J segment 7 bases; nucleotides outside the gene matches: 14. In germline, CDR1 is LNHDA, CDR2 SQIVND (reference sequence). The CDR3 has 16 residues. Written as DNA, the CDR3 is TGTGCCAGTAGTATATTTGCGTTGGCGGGAGTACAGGAGCAGTACTTC. Translation gives CASSIFALAGVQEQYF.

In its sample, this clonotype was seen a few times. The gene calls are TRBV20-1 and TRBJ2-6, with TRBD1 identical over 9 bases. V trimming: 3 bases; J trimming: 1 base; junction bases outside the gene matches: 4. The CDR3 is made up of 16 amino acids. From germline, CDR1 is DFQATT and CDR2 SNEGSKA (reference sequence). CDR3 amino acids: CSASADRGSGANVLTF. CDR3 nucleotide sequence: TGCAGTGCTAGTGCTGACAGGGGGTCTGGGGCCAACGTCCTGACTTTC.

Points on this clonotype: A read error may explain this, as a much larger clone is one base away. The chain joins TRBV19 to TRBJ2-3, with 7 bases lining up with TRBD2. Germline CDR1 reads LNHDA; CDR2 reads SQIVND (reference sequence). The CDR3 spans 14 residues. The CDR3 DNA reads as TGTGTCAGTAGTAGGACTAGATCCACAGATACGCAGTATTTT. Protein sequence: CVSSRTRSTDTQYF.

This clonotype was counted at least ten times. The chain links TRBV7-6 to TRBJ2-7; D not certain. Germline CDR1 SGHVS, CDR2 FNYEAQ. This CDR3 comprises 14 residues. V lost 2 bases and J 2 bases, leaving 10 bases between the germline ends. The CDR3 DNA follows: TGTGCCAGCAGCTTAAGGACCGAAACCTACGAGCAGTACTTC. Translation gives CASSLRTETYEQYF.

The table lists this clonotype with many counts. This chain connects TRBV7-9 to TRBJ2-2; D call uncertain. The CDR3 has 14 residues. Germline CDR1 is SEHNR and CDR2 is FQNEAQ (reference sequence). V dropped 5 bases and J dropped 3 bases, with 10 bases sitting between them. As DNA, the CDR3 is TGTGCCAGCAGCCCAAGCCTAGACACCGGGGAGCTGTTTTTT. It translates to CASSPSLDTGELFF.

As DNA, the CDR3 is TGTGCCAGCAGTGCCCCTGGGGACGTGTACGAGCAGTACTTC. Translated, it gives CASSAPGDVYEQYF. The chain recombines TRBV25-1 with TRBJ2-7; D tentatively fits TRBD1 or TRBD2 (5 bases each). Germline loops: CDR1 MGHDK, CDR2 SYGVNS. Trimming pared 4 bases from V and 4 bases from J, leaving 14 bases between. The CDR3 is 14 residues long.

This clonotype was counted a few times. The chain employs TRBV11-2 and TRBJ2-7, with 12 bases identical to TRBD2. CDR3 length equals 15 residues. CDR1 and CDR2 from the germline V gene are SGHAT and FQNNGV. V was clipped by 5 bases and J by 7 bases; unmatched bases: 9. The CDR3 DNA reads TGTGCCAGCAGCCCCCGACTAGCGGGAGTAGGGGAGCAGTACTTC. Protein product: CASSPRLAGVGEQYF. The complete variable domain, with remaining parts taken from reference TRBV11-2 and TRBJ2-7, reads EAGVAQSPRYKIIEKRQSVAFWCNPISGHATLYWYQQILGQGPKLLIQFQNNGVVDDSQLPKDRFSAERLKGVDSTLKIQPAKLEDSAVYLCASSPRLAGVGEQYFGPGTRLTVT.

Ten or more counts support this clonotype. J is TRBJ2-5 and V is TRBV5-1; weak D call: TRBD2 (6 bases). V gave up 3 bases and J gave up 7 bases, with 13 bases separating them. The CDR3 length is 13 residues. Germline values: CDR1 SGHRS, CDR2 YFSETQ. DNA for the CDR3: TGCGCCAGCAGCTCCCGCGGGGCAGTGACCCAGTACTTC. Translated: CASSSRGAVTQYF.